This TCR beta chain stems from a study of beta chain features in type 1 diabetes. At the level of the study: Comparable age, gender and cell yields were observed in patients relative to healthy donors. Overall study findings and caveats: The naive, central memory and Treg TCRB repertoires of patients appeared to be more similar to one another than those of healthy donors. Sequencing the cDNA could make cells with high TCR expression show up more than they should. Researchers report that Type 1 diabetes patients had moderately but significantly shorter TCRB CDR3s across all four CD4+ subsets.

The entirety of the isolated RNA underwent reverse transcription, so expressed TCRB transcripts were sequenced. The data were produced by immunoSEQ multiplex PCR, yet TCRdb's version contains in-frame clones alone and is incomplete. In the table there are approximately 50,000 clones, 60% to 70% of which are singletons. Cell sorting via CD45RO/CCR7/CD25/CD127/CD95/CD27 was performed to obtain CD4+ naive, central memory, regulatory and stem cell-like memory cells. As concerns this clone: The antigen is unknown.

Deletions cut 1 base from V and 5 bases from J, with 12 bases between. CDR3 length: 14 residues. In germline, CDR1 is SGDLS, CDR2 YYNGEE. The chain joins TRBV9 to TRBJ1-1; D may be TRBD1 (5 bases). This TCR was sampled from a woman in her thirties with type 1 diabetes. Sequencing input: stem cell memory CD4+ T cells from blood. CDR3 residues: CASSVHGAETEAFF. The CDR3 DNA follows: TGTGCCAGCAGCGTACATGGGGCAGAAACTGAAGCTTTCTTT.